This T cell receptor (beta chain) was sequenced during a study of CD8+CD57+ T cells in acquired aplastic anemia. Details on this clonotype: The germline gene is not matched at one end of the junction; a read error may be the cause.

The CDR3 has 13 amino acids. Germline V lookup: CDR1 SNHLY, CDR2 FYNNEI. Genomic DNA, serving as template, underwent TCR beta VDJ and CDR3 profiling. TCRdb passed the reads through MiXCR, listing each CDR3 protein once. Seen here are hundreds of thousands of distinct CDR3 sequences, around 72% observed once, and the top ten hold approximately 4%. This chain connects TRBV2 to TRBJ1-1; possible D gene TRBD1, 5 bases. The source of this sequence is a human donor in good health, serving as a control. Sequencing was performed on sorted CD4+, CD8+, or CD8+CD57+ T cells (not recorded which) from PBMCs. The CDR3 DNA reads TGTGCCAGCAGCCGGCAGGGCCACCGGGGAGCTTTTTTT. It encodes CASSRQGHRGAFF.